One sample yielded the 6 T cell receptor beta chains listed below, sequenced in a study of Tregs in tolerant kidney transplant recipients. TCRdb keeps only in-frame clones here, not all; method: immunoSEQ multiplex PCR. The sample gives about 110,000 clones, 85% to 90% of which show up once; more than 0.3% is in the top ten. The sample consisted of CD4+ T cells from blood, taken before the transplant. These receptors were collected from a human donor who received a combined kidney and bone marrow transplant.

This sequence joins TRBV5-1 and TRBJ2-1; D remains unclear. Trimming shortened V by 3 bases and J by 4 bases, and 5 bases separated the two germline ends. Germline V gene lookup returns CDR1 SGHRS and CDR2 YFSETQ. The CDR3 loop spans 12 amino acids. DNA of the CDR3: TGCGCCAGCAGCTCGACATACAATGAGCAGTTCTTC. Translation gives CASSSTYNEQFF.

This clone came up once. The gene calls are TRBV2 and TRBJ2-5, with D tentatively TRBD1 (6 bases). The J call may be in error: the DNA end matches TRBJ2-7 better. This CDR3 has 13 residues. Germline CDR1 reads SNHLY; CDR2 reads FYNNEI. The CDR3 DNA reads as TGTGCCTGCCACCGGGACACTCAGTACGAGCAGTACTTC. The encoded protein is CACHRDTQYEQYF.

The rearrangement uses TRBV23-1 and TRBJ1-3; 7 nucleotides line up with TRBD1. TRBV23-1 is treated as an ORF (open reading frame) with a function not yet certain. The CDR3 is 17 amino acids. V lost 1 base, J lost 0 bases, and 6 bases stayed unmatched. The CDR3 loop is CASSQLRQGLSGNTIYF. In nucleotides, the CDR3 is TGCGCCAGCAGTCAATTACGACAGGGCCTCTCTGGAAACACCATATATTTT.

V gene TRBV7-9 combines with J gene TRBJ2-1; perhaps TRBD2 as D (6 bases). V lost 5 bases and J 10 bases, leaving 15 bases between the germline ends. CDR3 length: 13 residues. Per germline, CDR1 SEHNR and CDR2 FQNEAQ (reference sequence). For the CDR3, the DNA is TGTGCCAGCAGCCTTGAAGTTGGAGGGGAGCAGTTCTTC. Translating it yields CASSLEVGGEQFF.

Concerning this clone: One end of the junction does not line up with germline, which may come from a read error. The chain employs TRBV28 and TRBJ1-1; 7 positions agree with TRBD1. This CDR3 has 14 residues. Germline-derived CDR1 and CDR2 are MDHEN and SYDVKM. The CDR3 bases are TGTGCCACCATATGGGCCAGGGGGAACGCTGAAGCTTTCTTT. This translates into CATIWARGNAEAFF.

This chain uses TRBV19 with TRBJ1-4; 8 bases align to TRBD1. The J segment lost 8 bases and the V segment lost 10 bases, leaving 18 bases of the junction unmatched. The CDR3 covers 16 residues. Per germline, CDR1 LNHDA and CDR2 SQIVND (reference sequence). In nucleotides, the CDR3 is TGTGCCACCTCGACAGGGGAGAATGGGGCTGAGGAAAAACTGTTTTTT. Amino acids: CATSTGENGAEEKLFF.